This entry lists 5 T cell receptor beta chains sequenced from one sample in a study of T-cell reconstitution after alpha-beta-depleted transplantation in children (dated by TCRdb to 2015 to 2016). The library was generated by PCR. TCRdb shows the sequencer as Illumina HiSeq 2500. Molecular barcoding was employed in the preparation of TCR libraries, with unique molecular identifiers being used to normalize TCRbeta repertoire quantification. Starting from the raw public reads, TCRdb applied fastp trimming at Q25, assembled clones with MiXCR and retained in-frame beta chains. Under each unique CDR3 protein, matching rows form one entry showing the most common genes and DNA. Counted in this sample were roughly 160,000 distinct CDR3 sequences; 11% of them appeared once. The ten top clones hold over 10% of the sample. The treatment or condition label, read with the paper, signifies: allogeneic hematopoietic cell transplantation with graft depleted of TCRalphabeta T cells and CD19 B cells.

The sequencing here drew on PBMCs, taken before TCRalphabeta/CD19-depleted stem cell transplant. Every receptor here comes from a boy aged 2 to 9 with acute myeloid leukemia, due to receive a stem cell transplant.

This clonotype was detected many times. The chain is built from TRBV5-5 and TRBJ2-1; 8 bases align to TRBD1. The germline CDR1 and CDR2 sequences are SGHKS and YYEKEE (reference sequence). V was pared by 4 bases and J by 1 base, with 4 bases of the junction left unmatched. The CDR3 runs 15 residues. In DNA, the CDR3 is TGTGCCAGCAGCCCGGACAGGGTGTCCTACAATGAGCAGTTCTTC. As protein: CASSPDRVSYNEQFF.

This clonotype was observed a few times. This chain links TRBV4-1 with TRBJ2-7; TRBD2 matches at 14 bases. Looked up from germline, CDR1 is MGHRA and CDR2 is YSYEKL. Germline trimming cut 4 bases from V and 2 bases from J; bases unmatched to any gene: 7. The CDR3 consists of 17 residues. For the CDR3, the DNA is TGCGCCAGCAGCCGCCCGGGACTAGCGGGAGCGCCCTACGAGCAGTACTTC. This sequence encodes CASSRPGLAGAPYEQYF.

The genes are TRBV6-6 and TRBJ1-1, with D hard to call. The germline CDR1 and CDR2 sequences are MNHNY and SVGAGI (reference sequence). V was trimmed by 5 bases and J by 6 bases, leaving 10 bases between them. The CDR3 runs 12 residues. The CDR3 spells CASSTLGAEAFF. CDR3 in DNA: TGTGCCAGCAGTACCCTAGGCGCTGAAGCTTTCTTT.

A remark on this clonotype: Given a much more abundant clone one base away, this may be a read error. V gene TRBV20-1 combines with J gene TRBJ1-5, with TRBD1 as a possible D gene (5 bases). Germline CDR1 is DFQATT and CDR2 is SNEGSKA (reference sequence). The CDR3 consists of 13 residues. CDR3 sequence: CSATGTRYQPQRF. CDR3 coding DNA: TGCAGTGCGACCGGGACGAGGTATCAGCCCCAGCGTTTT.

This clonotype was seen a few times. Sequence at one end of the junction differs from germline and may be a read error. The chain links TRBV20-1 to TRBJ2-7; D unresolved. Germline CDR1 reads DFQATT; CDR2 reads SNEGSKA (reference sequence). CDR3 length equals 17 residues. Written as DNA, the CDR3 is TGCTGTGCTAGAGATCTCCATGGTAGCCTAAACTCCTACGAGCAGTACTTC. Its translation is CCARDLHGSLNSYEQYF.